This T cell receptor beta chain is from a study of T cell repertoires in cytomegalovirus infection. Background on the study: Based on public TCR beta signatures, there were indications of CMV infection and of a matching HLA type.

This clonotype has just a few counts. Its antigen is unidentified. Each CDR3 protein gets one entry after TCRdb re-called the reads with MiXCR. The table lists approximately 70,000 distinct CDR3 sequences, 22% of them singletons. Study-level results: Individuals carrying CMV plus the relevant HLA were identified by cumulative frequency of public TCR beta families. Within the response measured ex vivo, HLA-C-restricted CMV-specific TCR beta clonotypes were dominant.

V trimming: 1 base; J trimming: 4 bases; junction bases outside the gene matches: 3. The CDR3 is 14 amino acids. Per germline, CDR1 SEHNR and CDR2 FQNEAQ (reference sequence). Material for sequencing was PBMCs, sequenced either directly or after in vitro stimulation (not recorded which). The clonotype comes from a human donor in good health (CMV status not recorded). Some clones in this sample may be carry-over from other donors' samples. The genes are TRBV7-9 and TRBJ2-5, with 7 bases fitting TRBD1. CDR3: CASSLERGRETQYF. CDR3 sequence (DNA): TGTGCCAGCAGCTTAGAAAGGGGGCGAGAGACCCAGTACTTC. The whole variable domain, remainder taken from reference TRBV7-9 and TRBJ2-5, is DTGVSQNPRHKITKRGQNVTFRCDPISEHNRLYWYRQTLGQGPEFLTYFQNEAQLEKSRLLSDRFSAERPKGSFSTLEIQRTEQGDSAMYLCASSLERGRETQYFGPGTRLLVL.